This T cell receptor beta chain is from a study of T cell responses to AZD1222 COVID-19 vaccine. The germline CDR1 and CDR2 sequences are MNHEY and SVGEGT. V lost 5 bases to trimming and J lost 0 bases, with 14 bases between them. This CDR3 spans 17 amino acids. TCRdb keeps only in-frame clones here, not all; method: immunoSEQ multiplex PCR. The sample contains about 130,000 clones, approximately 85% of which appear only once. The TCR sequence derives from an adult in good health. The sample was peripheral blood, taken on day 0 of AZD1222 vaccination. The rearrangement links TRBV6-2 or TRBV6-3 to TRBJ2-6; D is ambiguous. In DNA, the CDR3 is TGTGCCAGCAGTACAAGCTTTTCGTACTCTGGGGCCAACGTCCTGACTTTC. Translation: CASSTSFSYSGANVLTF.